One and the same sample provided the 27 T cell receptor beta chains below, sequenced in a study of shared clonotypes between healthy human individuals. Sequencing used immunoSEQ multiplex PCR; TCRdb keeps in-frame clones, though not all of them. The sample holds over 1.5 million clones; approximately 98% are singletons and the top ten take around 0.47%. Sequenced input: naive CD4+ T cells sorted from blood. Subset here: CD45RA+ positively selected. All receptors derive from a man aged 25-45 years in good health.

The chain has TRBV30 and TRBJ2-3; 7 bases fit TRBD1. The CDR3 spans 15 residues. V gave up 0 bases and J gave up 6 bases; unmatched junction bases: 9. Germline V gives CDR1 GTSNPN, CDR2 SVGIG (reference sequence). Here the CDR3 reads CAWSVRLGGADTQYF. The CDR3 coding sequence is TGTGCCTGGAGTGTCCGGTTAGGGGGCGCGGATACGCAGTATTTT.

The J gene is TRBJ2-4, the V gene TRBV15; D is unresolved. The germline CDR1 and CDR2 sequences are LNHNV and YYDKDF (reference sequence). V was pared by 4 bases and J by 1 base, with 8 bases between. The CDR3 spans 14 residues. The CDR3 nucleotides are TGTGCCACCAGCAAAGTTCATGCCAAAAACATTCAGTACTTC. Amino acids: CATSKVHAKNIQYF.

The chain joins TRBV7-9 to TRBJ2-1; 8 nucleotides agree with TRBD2. From germline, CDR1 is SEHNR and CDR2 FQNEAQ (reference sequence). The CDR3 has 15 amino acids. Unmatched junction bases numbered 3, after V lost 5 bases and J lost 0 bases. The CDR3 coding sequence is TGTGCCAGCAGCGTACTAGCGGACTCCTACAATGAGCAGTTCTTC. Translating gives CASSVLADSYNEQFF. Full variable domain (missing parts from reference TRBV7-9 and TRBJ2-1): DTGVSQNPRHKITKRGQNVTFRCDPISEHNRLYWYRQTLGQGPEFLTYFQNEAQLEKSRLLSDRFSAERPKGSFSTLEIQRTEQGDSAMYLCASSVLADSYNEQFFGPGTRLTVL.

Comment on this clone: The same CDR3 arises from other DNA sequences in this sample as well. The DNA of the CDR3 is TGTGCCAGCTCAGGGGACAGTCAAGAGACCCAGTACTTC. Encoded protein: CASSGDSQETQYF. This sequence joins TRBV18 and TRBJ2-5; 7 bases are shared with TRBD1. This CDR3 comprises 13 residues. The junction had 2 bases not matched to a gene; V was cut back by 5 bases and J by 2 bases. The germline V gene has CDR1 KGHSH and CDR2 LQKENI.

The CDR3 here is CALRGGTGELFF. The CDR3 DNA is TGTGCCCTCAGAGGGGGCACCGGGGAGCTGTTTTTT. The rearrangement joins TRBV30 to TRBJ2-2, with D maybe TRBD1 (6 bases). The CDR3 covers 12 residues. Trimming took 8 bases from V and 4 from J, leaving 11 bases between them. Per germline, CDR1 GTSNPN and CDR2 SVGIG (reference sequence).

In regard to this clone: The same CDR3 can be traced to other DNA sequences in this sample. The chain employs TRBV7-2 and TRBJ2-7; possible D gene TRBD1, 5 bases. Germline V lookup: CDR1 SGHTA, CDR2 FQGNSA. This CDR3 has 14 residues. V gave up 1 base and J gave up 1 base, with 8 bases separating them. DNA of the CDR3: TGTGCCAGCAGCTTAGGCAGGGCGTCCTACGAGCAGTACTTC. It encodes CASSLGRASYEQYF.

The chain couples TRBV11-2 to TRBJ2-1; TRBD2 agrees at 9 bases. The CDR3 is 16 residues long. V lost 0 bases to trimming and J lost 2 bases; unmatched junction nucleotides: 2. Germline V gene lookup returns CDR1 SGHAT and CDR2 FQNNGV. The CDR3 bases are TGTGCCAGCAGCTTAGAGGCTAGCGGGACCTACAATGAGCAGTTCTTC. It is translated as CASSLEASGTYNEQFF.

The chain recombines TRBV2 with TRBJ2-2; 9 bases are a match to TRBD2. CDR1 SNHLY and CDR2 FYNNEI come from the germline V gene. The CDR3 is made up of 16 amino acids. The ends lost 2 bases at V and 5 bases at J; junction bases unmatched: 6. This chain's CDR3 is CASSEKGGRGTGELFF. The CDR3 nucleotides are TGTGCCAGCAGTGAAAAGGGCGGGAGGGGGACCGGGGAGCTGTTTTTT. Filled out from reference TRBV2 and TRBJ2-2, the complete variable domain reads EPEVTQTPSHQVTQMGQEVILRCVPISNHLYFYWYRQILGQKVEFLVSFYNNEISEKSEIFDDQFSVERPDGSNFTLKIRSTKLEDSAMYFCASSEKGGRGTGELFFGEGSRLTVL.

The chain joins TRBV11-3 to TRBJ2-3; 12 nucleotides align to TRBD2. Germline trimming cut 5 bases from V and 3 bases from J; bases unmatched to any gene: 9. This CDR3 has 17 residues. Germline CDR1 and CDR2: SGHNT and YENEEA. The CDR3 nucleotides read TGTGCCAGCAGCCAACTCTCCGGGACTAGCGGGACAGATACGCAGTATTTT. Translation gives CASSQLSGTSGTDTQYF.

The chain combines TRBV27 with TRBJ2-2; D not certain. Trimming left V 3 bases short and J 0 bases short, with 8 bases between. This CDR3 has 15 residues. Germline V gene data show CDR1 as MNHEY and CDR2 as SMNVEV (reference sequence). CDR3 region: CASSFGKANTGELFF. Written as DNA, the CDR3 is TGTGCCAGCAGTTTCGGAAAGGCGAACACCGGGGAGCTGTTTTTT.

The chain couples TRBV9 to TRBJ2-1; unclear D gene. Germline V gene data show CDR1 as SGDLS and CDR2 as YYNGEE. The CDR3 is made up of 13 amino acids. Trimming removed 0 bases from V and 10 bases from J, with 11 bases in between. In nucleotides, the CDR3 is TGTGCCAGCAGCGTAGCTCTTCTTGGGGAGCAGTTCTTC. Protein: CASSVALLGEQFF.

The chain combines TRBV7-9 with TRBJ2-7, with D uncertain. Trimming took off 5 bases at V and 6 bases at J, with 11 bases between the two ends. This CDR3 is 12 amino acids long. Germline CDR1 is SEHNR and CDR2 is FQNEAQ (reference sequence). The chain's CDR3 is CASSLGPLEQYF. The CDR3 DNA sequence: TGTGCCAGCAGCCTAGGCCCCCTCGAGCAGTACTTC.

V and J are TRBV30 and TRBJ2-6; possible D gene TRBD2, 6 bases. In germline, CDR1 is GTSNPN, CDR2 SVGIG (reference sequence). V was shortened by 3 bases and J by 2 bases, with 11 bases between the two germline ends. This CDR3 region has 15 residues. DNA of the CDR3: TGTGCCTGGAGATCTCCGGGGGCTGGGGCCAACGTCCTGACTTTC. Protein product: CAWRSPGAGANVLTF.

Comments on this clone: As the CDR3 is not closed by the conserved phenylalanine or tryptophan, this likely results from a read error. The DNA is omitted, as the CDR3 cannot be located on it reliably, and the CDR3 follows TCRdb's listing. The chain has TRBV23-1 and TRBJ2-7; the table assigns TRBD2, which was not confirmed against the DNA. TRBV23-1 is known as an ORF, though its function is uncertain. The CDR3 spans 9 residues, counting both ends. CDR3 sequence reads: CASSQSERD.

This clone came up once. The chain has TRBV9 and TRBJ2-1; 8 nucleotides agree with TRBD2. The trim removed 2 bases at V and 5 bases at J, leaving 9 bases unmatched. The germline CDR1 and CDR2 sequences are SGDLS and YYNGEE. The CDR3 is 16 residues long. The CDR3 region is CASSVRLAGTHNEQFF. DNA for the CDR3: TGTGCCAGCAGCGTTCGGCTAGCGGGCACCCACAATGAGCAGTTCTTC.

This chain links TRBV5-1 with TRBJ2-7; 8 bases line up with TRBD1. The V gene end was trimmed by 5 bases and the J gene end by 0 bases; junction bases not matched to a gene: 7. CDR3 length equals 15 residues. Germline loops: CDR1 SGHRS, CDR2 YFSETQ. The CDR3 bases are TGCGCCAGCAGGAGGGTACAGGGGGGCTCCTACGAGCAGTACTTC. It specifies CASRRVQGGSYEQYF.

The chain has TRBV5-1 and TRBJ2-5; 11 nucleotides line up with TRBD2. CDR1 and CDR2 (germline): SGHRS, YFSETQ. This CDR3 has 16 residues. J gave up 5 bases and V 4 bases, and 10 bases lay outside the gene matches. The CDR3 region is CASSKKTSGRGETQYF. CDR3 DNA: TGCGCCAGCAGCAAAAAAACTAGCGGGAGAGGGGAGACCCAGTACTTC. Supplemented by reference TRBV5-1 and TRBJ2-5, the full variable domain reads KAGVTQTPRYLIKTRGQQVTLSCSPISGHRSVSWYQQTPGQGLQFLFEYFSETQRNKGNFPGRFSGRQFSNSRSEMNVSTLELGDSALYLCASSKKTSGRGETQYFGPGTRLLVL.

V gene TRBV11-2 combines with J gene TRBJ1-1; D gene ambiguous. V was cut by 3 bases and J by 7 bases, with 12 bases left in between. CDR3 length equals 13 residues. CDR1 is SGHAT and CDR2 is FQNNGV in the germline V gene. CDR3 DNA sequence: TGTGCCAGCAGCTTTGGGTTACCAGGTGAAGCTTTCTTT. Translation gives CASSFGLPGEAFF.

This chain joins TRBV5-1 and TRBJ2-2; either TRBD1 or TRBD2 may supply D (5 bases each). V lost 1 base to trimming and J lost 7 bases, with 14 bases between them. Germline lookup yields CDR1 SGHRS and CDR2 YFSETQ. The CDR3 loop spans 15 amino acids. CDR3 amino acids: CASSLTWGFDGELFF. Written as DNA, the CDR3 is TGCGCCAGCAGCTTGACATGGGGGTTTGACGGGGAGCTGTTTTTT.

Points on this clone: At the DNA level, this CDR3 is encoded by other sequences in the same sample as well. The genes are TRBV5-1 and TRBJ2-7, with 8 positions matching TRBD1. Germline V lookup: CDR1 SGHRS, CDR2 YFSETQ. This CDR3 spans 14 amino acids. Germline trimming cut 0 bases from V and 4 bases from J; bases unmatched to any gene: 3. The CDR3 nucleotides read TGCGCCAGCAGCTTGGGCGACAGGGGATACGAGCAGTACTTC. It encodes CASSLGDRGYEQYF.

This chain joins TRBV4-2 and TRBJ2-5; 8 bases align to TRBD2. Germline V gene lookup returns CDR1 LGHNA and CDR2 YNFKEQ. J was trimmed by 5 bases and V by 5 bases; bases with no gene match: 7. There are 14 residues in the CDR3. The CDR3 region has the DNA TGTGCCAGCAGCTCGGGAGGGCCGGCGGAGACCCAGTACTTC. Translating gives CASSSGGPAETQYF.

V gene TRBV27 combines with J gene TRBJ2-7; possible D gene TRBD2, 5 bases. Per germline, CDR1 MNHEY and CDR2 SMNVEV (reference sequence). This CDR3 is 13 amino acids long. The V and J ends lost 3 bases and 7 bases respectively, with 13 bases between them. CDR3 protein: CASSFLDRGEQYF. DNA for the CDR3: TGTGCCAGCAGTTTCCTAGACCGAGGGGAGCAGTACTTC.

V gene TRBV5-1 combines with J gene TRBJ2-2; 9 nucleotides align to TRBD2. V lost 4 bases, J lost 5 bases, and 15 bases stayed unmatched. This CDR3 is built from 18 residues. Germline CDR1 is SGHRS and CDR2 is YFSETQ. The CDR3: CASSTPSSGSFYTGELFF. The CDR3 region has the DNA TGCGCCAGCAGCACCCCGAGTAGCGGGAGTTTCTATACCGGGGAGCTGTTTTTT.

The rearrangement uses TRBV4-1 and TRBJ2-3; 10 nucleotides match TRBD2. Per germline, CDR1 MGHRA and CDR2 YSYEKL. The V and J ends lost 2 bases and 0 bases, in that order; junction bases with no gene match: 11. The CDR3 covers 19 residues. Written as DNA, the CDR3 is TGCGCCAGCAGCCAAACCTCTAGCGGGAGCCTCGCTAGCACAGATACGCAGTATTTT. Translation: CASSQTSSGSLASTDTQYF.

The V and J genes are TRBV28 and TRBJ1-1, with unresolved D. Trimming took off 2 bases at V and 4 bases at J, with 8 bases between the two ends. Looked up from germline, CDR1 is MDHEN and CDR2 is SYDVKM. The CDR3 length is 13 residues. The CDR3 here is CASSLIARTEAFF. The CDR3, as DNA: TGTGCCAGCAGTTTAATCGCCCGCACTGAAGCTTTCTTT.

The rearrangement links TRBV10-3 to TRBJ1-5; TRBD1 matches at 7 bases. Looked up from germline, CDR1 is ENHRY and CDR2 is SYGVKD. The CDR3 spans 16 residues. Trimming took 2 bases from V and 6 from J; bases not matched to a gene: 10. The CDR3 DNA reads as TGTGCCATCAGTGAGGGTAGACAGGGCACAAGTCAGCCCCAGCATTTT. This sequence encodes CAISEGRQGTSQPQHF.

The V gene is TRBV27, the J gene TRBJ2-1; D gene unclear. Germline loops: CDR1 MNHEY, CDR2 SMNVEV (reference sequence). The CDR3 runs to 16 residues. V lost 4 bases to trimming and J lost 1 base, with 14 bases between them. In DNA, the CDR3 is TGTGCCAGCAGTTACACCATAGTAGGATCCTACAATGAGCAGTTCTTC. Amino acid sequence: CASSYTIVGSYNEQFF.